These T cell receptor beta chains were read from a single sample in a study of response to subunit inactivated influenza vaccine. TCRdb itself ran the RT-PCR reads through MiXCR, one entry per CDR3 protein. Of more than 600,000 distinct CDR3 sequences in the sample, less than 20% are singletons; the top ten hold roughly 11%. Specimen: PBMCs from blood, collected 5 days after vaccination. The receptors were gathered from a man aged 50 to 59 who received an inactivated influenza vaccine. Each CDR3 is given with its conserved first and last residue. Rows may omit the clone size; those that give it use once, few, many or a size class.

CDR3 protein,clone size,V gene
CSARDLRASGYTF,-,TRBV20-1
CASSLAEWLVADTQYF,-,TRBV7-8
CSVLGTGYEQYF,many,TRBV29-1
CASSSGRLEYF,-,TRBV7-9
CATKSWAGGTEAFF,-,TRBV28
CSARDPKLYGGAFF,few,TRBV20-1
CASSIVESDTQYF,-,TRBV12-3/TRBV12-4
CASSQGGGGEQYF,few,TRBV3-1
CSARAGGGQPQHF,many,TRBV20-1
CASSDLGWDEQFF,few,TRBV6-1
CASSTSPGTGGTEQYF,-,TRBV4-1
CASSAIAGGRDTQYF,-,TRBV6-2/TRBV6-3
CASRRGDRDTEAFF,-,TRBV7-2
CSVDKSGANVLTF,many,TRBV29-1
CSVEDYKGWNTEAFF,many,TRBV29-1
CSGTGNRATEAFF,many,TRBV29-1
CASSIDGSTYNEQFF,once,TRBV19
CAISGEGRSMEQYF,many,TRBV10-3
CASRQLAGLADTQYF,few,TRBV6-4
CAIRQGSSYNEQFF,few,TRBV10-3
CASSGGPTGRSYNEQFF,-,TRBV10-2
CASSLTAPNSPLHF,few,TRBV6-2/TRBV6-3
CASSLETPGTDTDTQYF,few,TRBV11-2
CASSLALTGVGTEAFF,-,TRBV5-5
CASAIGGRTGELFF,few,TRBV5-1
CATSGQALSSYNEQFF,few,TRBV24-1
CASSQGPPGVSEQYF,-,TRBV3-1
CASTLGTYSYEQYF,many,TRBV5-1
CASSTGGGNYGYTF,-,TRBV6-1
CASSSIPKDRDEQFF,-,TRBV5-1
CSASPWALRDTEAFF,-,TRBV20-1
CASIPGQSTGELFF,many,TRBV12-3/TRBV12-4